This is a list of T cell receptor beta chains from one sample in a study of blood T cells in healthy people across ages. From the 5' RACE reads, TCRdb called clonotypes with MiXCR, one entry per CDR3 protein. Of roughly 1,700,000 distinct CDR3 sequences listed, 28% were seen once; the top ten hold 7.7%. Sequenced: blood. The receptors stem from a woman aged 30 to 39 in good health. The CDR3 runs from the conserved cysteine through the conserved F or W. A D gene is named only where the DNA matches it firmly. Not every row has a clone size; where given, it reads once, few, many or a size class.

>NA|13|TRBV18|NA|TRBJ2-3
TGTGCCAGCTCACTTTCTAACAGGGATACGCAGTATTTT
CASSLSNRDTQYF
>NA|14|TRBV9|NA|TRBJ1-6
TGTGCCAGCAGCGTGACAGCAAACAATTCACCCCTCCACTTT
CASSVTANNSPLHF
>NA|14|TRBV12-5|NA|TRBJ2-1
TGTGCTAGTGGTTTGGAGGGGGGGCCTTCTGAGCAGTTCTTC
CASGLEGGPSEQFF
>many|15|TRBV5-1|TRBD2|TRBJ2-5
TGCGCCAGCAGTCCCATAGCGGGGGTCCAAGAGACCCAGTACTTC
CASSPIAGVQETQYF
>once|15|TRBV20-1|TRBD2|TRBJ2-7
TGCGGTGCTAGACTCCCGGGACTAGGATTCAATGAGCAGTACTTC
CGARLPGLGFNEQYF
>NA|13|TRBV7-6|NA|TRBJ1-4
TGTGCCAGCAGCCAGCAGGGTTTCGAAAAACTGTTTTTT
CASSQQGFEKLFF
>NA|15|TRBV5-1|TRBD1|TRBJ1-2
TGCGCCAGCAGCTTGGGACAGGGAGGTTCATCGGGCTACACCTTC
CASSLGQGGSSGYTF
>NA|14|TRBV20-1|TRBD2|TRBJ2-5
TGCAGTGCCCGGGGACTAGCGGGGGGAGGGACCCAGTACTTC
CSARGLAGGGTQYF
>NA|14|TRBV20-1|NA|TRBJ2-1
TGCAGTGCCATAGAGGCGGGGTTATACAATGAGCAGTTCTTC
CSAIEAGLYNEQFF
>many|13|TRBV7-6|NA|TRBJ2-7
TGTGCCAGCAGCTTATCACCTACTTACGAGCAGTACTTC
CASSLSPTYEQYF
>NA|13|TRBV19|NA|TRBJ1-1
TGTGCCACCGCGTCGACAGGGAACACTGAAGCTTTCTTT
CATASTGNTEAFF
>many|13|TRBV7-3|TRBD1|TRBJ1-2
TGTGCCAGCAGCTCGGACAGGGGAGAGGGCTACACCTTC
CASSSDRGEGYTF
>many|14|TRBV7-2|TRBD2|TRBJ2-1
TGTGCCAGCAGCTTTAGCGGGAGTGGTAATGAGCAGTTCTTC
CASSFSGSGNEQFF
>NA|14|TRBV12-3/TRBV12-4|NA|TRBJ2-1
TGTGCCAGCAGTTTTGGTTCAAACGGCAATGAGCAGTTCTTC
CASSFGSNGNEQFF
>many|14|TRBV6-5|NA|TRBJ2-7
TGTGCCAGCAGTAACTCGAGGGGGTCCTACGAGCAGTACTTC
CASSNSRGSYEQYF
>many|13|TRBV29-1|TRBD1|TRBJ1-5
TGCAGCGTTGTACAGGGGTCGAATCAGCCCCAGCATTTT
CSVVQGSNQPQHF
>NA|15|TRBV7-2|NA|TRBJ1-5
TGTGCCAGCAGCTTAGCGCCGTCGACTAGGCAGCCCCAGCATTTT
CASSLAPSTRQPQHF